This T cell receptor (beta chain) appears in the sequencing data of a study of Ad26.COV2.S vaccination and SARS-CoV-2 variants. Looking at the study overall: Among those in the COV1001 Ad26.COV2.S trial arm was the donor. Recipients of Ad26.COV2.S got it intramuscularly, once or twice 56 days apart.

Treatment specified: around 19 received Ad26.COV2.S at low or high dose, single or two shots; a few received placebo; per-sample allocation not given. Repertoires come from day 63 after the first vaccine or placebo injection. The data were produced by immunoSEQ multiplex PCR, yet TCRdb's version contains in-frame clones alone and is incomplete. The sample carries about 390,000 clones, approximately 92% recorded once. This clonotype was sampled from a person aged 18 to 59 who received the Ad26.COV2.S COVID-19 vaccine or a placebo. The sample in question was peripheral blood, obtained in a trial of Ad26.COV2.S vaccine versus placebo.

The DNA of the CDR3 is TGTGCCAGCAGTTTATCGGGGAAGTACGAGCAGTACTTC. Its protein is CASSLSGKYEQYF. This rearrangement joins TRBV12-3 or TRBV12-4 to TRBJ2-7, with a weak D call TRBD2 (5 bases). Trimming took 2 bases from V and 4 from J, leaving 9 bases between them. The CDR3 is 13 amino acids.